This TCR beta chain was profiled in a study of OX40 agonist ivuxolimab in advanced cancers. Across the study: Three patients showed partial responses: one hepatocellular carcinoma and two cutaneous melanoma cases.

Study outcomes and limitations: Partial responders dosed at 0.1-3.0 mg/kg displayed clonal expansion ranking among the lowest.

This clone was counted a single time. The antigen remains unidentified. Profiling relied on immunoSEQ multiplex PCR, and the TCRdb table lists in-frame clones only, not all of them. The table records approximately 50,000 clones, 70% to 80% of them present only once. This TCR derives from an adult with an advanced solid tumor such as melanoma, head and neck, liver or kidney cancer. The sample here was CD4+ or CD8+ T cells sorted from blood, taken in a trial of the OX40 agonist ivuxolimab.

CDR3 residues: CASSPRQGNQPQHF. CDR3 DNA sequence: TGTGCCAGCAGCCCCCGACAGGGCAATCAGCCCCAGCATTTT. This chain connects TRBV7-8 to TRBJ1-5, with a tentative D call TRBD1 (6 bases). The CDR3 runs 14 residues. The V gene lost 5 bases and the J gene lost 2 bases, with 10 bases spanning the gap. The V gene's germline CDR1 is SGHVS and CDR2 FQNEAQ.